These 31 T cell receptor beta chains were sequenced from one sample in a study of blood T cells in healthy people across ages. Sample-barcoded 5' priming and a J-beta primer mix drove a second PCR of 7 to 11 cycles. TCRdb reprocessed the 5' RACE reads via MiXCR and lists one record per CDR3 protein. The table shows 700,000 to 950,000 distinct CDR3 sequences, with roughly 43% occurring only once. Sequencing used blood. These receptors were collected from a woman aged 55-75 years in good health.

This chain joins TRBV20-1 and TRBJ2-1; TRBD2 aligns across 9 bases. The CDR3 runs 14 residues. V lost 3 bases, J lost 7 bases, and 7 bases stayed unmatched. The V gene's germline CDR1 is DFQATT and CDR2 SNEGSKA (reference sequence). The CDR3 region has the DNA TGCAGTGCTAGTCGGCTAGCGGGGAGGAATGAGCAGTTCTTC. This translates into CSASRLAGRNEQFF.

The rearrangement uses TRBV4-1 and TRBJ1-3, with 8 bases aligning to TRBD1. Losses at the gene ends were 1 base for V and 6 bases for J; bases not matched to a gene: 5. The CDR3 is 15 residues long. Germline V lookup: CDR1 MGHRA, CDR2 YSYEKL. The CDR3 DNA reads as TGCGCCAGCAGCCAAGGGGGACAGGCATTAAACACCATATATTTT. This translates into CASSQGGQALNTIYF.

The rearrangement uses TRBV7-2 and TRBJ2-2, with TRBD1 identical over 10 bases. Germline CDR1 SGHTA, CDR2 FQGNSA. V gave up 5 bases and J gave up 7 bases; unmatched junction bases: 4. The CDR3 loop spans 14 amino acids. The CDR3 region has the DNA TGTGCCAGCAGCCCGACAGGGGGCCTCGGGGAGCTGTTTTTT. Protein product: CASSPTGGLGELFF.

This clonotype was counted between two and nine times. The rearrangement uses TRBV7-9 and TRBJ2-1; TRBD2 aligns across 7 bases. CDR1 SEHNR and CDR2 FQNEAQ come from the germline V gene (reference sequence). V was clipped by 5 bases and J by 8 bases; unmatched bases: 18. The CDR3 loop spans 17 amino acids. The CDR3 DNA reads TGTGCCAGCAGCACCACAGGTTGGGGGGGGATTGAGGATGAGCAGTTCTTC. Translated, it gives CASSTTGWGGIEDEQFF.

This clonotype was picked up a small number of times. The rearrangement links TRBV28 to TRBJ2-7, with TRBD2 identical over 11 bases. Germline V lookup: CDR1 MDHEN, CDR2 SYDVKM. Trimming at V came to 6 bases and at J to 7 bases, leaving 11 bases not matched to a gene. The length of the CDR3 is 15 residues. In DNA form, the CDR3 reads TGTGCCAGCAGCATAGCGGGAGGGCCGCTCTATGAGCAGTACTTC. Its translation: CASSIAGGPLYEQYF.

This clonotype was detected only a few times. The chain couples TRBV29-1 to TRBJ2-1; D gene unclear. The CDR3 spans 12 residues. Germline V gene lookup returns CDR1 SQVTM and CDR2 ANQGSEA. The V and J ends lost 2 bases and 2 bases respectively, with 4 bases between them. CDR3 nucleotide sequence: TGCAGCGTTGAAAACCCCTACAATGAGCAGTTCTTC. Its protein is CSVENPYNEQFF.

V is TRBV20-1 and J is TRBJ2-7; 15 nucleotides line up with TRBD2. CDR1 is DFQATT, CDR2 SNEGSKA, per germline (reference sequence). The V gene end was trimmed by 2 bases and the J gene end by 5 bases; junction bases not matched to a gene: 7. This CDR3 spans 16 amino acids. The CDR3 DNA reads TGCAGTGCTAGATCCGGGACTAGCGGGGGGAAGGACGAGCAGTACTTC. Protein sequence: CSARSGTSGGKDEQYF.

The chain has TRBV28 and TRBJ2-3; D gene unclear. Germline values: CDR1 MDHEN, CDR2 SYDVKM. V was cut by 5 bases and J by 0 bases, with 9 bases left in between. CDR3 length: 14 amino acids. The CDR3 DNA reads as TGTGCCAGCAGTATATTGGACAGCACAGATACGCAGTATTTT. This gives the protein CASSILDSTDTQYF.

The rearrangement uses TRBV5-1 and TRBJ2-3; 7 nucleotides agree with TRBD1. CDR1 is SGHRS and CDR2 is YFSETQ in the germline V gene. J was trimmed by 4 bases and V by 5 bases; bases with no gene match: 13. The CDR3 is 16 amino acids. The CDR3 sequence is CASSSRQGDWADTQYF. The CDR3 DNA is TGCGCCAGCAGTTCACGACAGGGCGATTGGGCAGATACGCAGTATTTT.

This clonotype has a single count. This sequence may be a read error, since a much larger clone differs from it by one base. The chain recombines TRBV6-2 or TRBV6-3 with TRBJ2-3; D is possibly TRBD2 (6 bases). Trimming removed 0 bases from V and 3 bases from J, with 7 bases in between. Germline V gene data show CDR1 as MNHEY and CDR2 as SVGEGT. The CDR3 runs to 14 residues. In DNA form, the CDR3 reads TGTGCCAGCAGTTACTCGACTAGAACAGATACGCAGTATTTT. As protein: CASSYSTRTDTQYF.

The chain has TRBV24-1 and TRBJ2-7; D is unclear. The CDR3 is 13 residues long. Germline-derived CDR1 and CDR2 are KGHDR and SFDVKD. Between the trimmed V and J ends, which lost 5 bases and 5 bases, there was a span of 12 bases. The CDR3 DNA reads TGTGCCACCAGTGGATTCGGAGTAGACGAGCAGTACTTC. This gives the protein CATSGFGVDEQYF.

On this clonotype itself: Since a much larger clone is just one base distant, this may be a read error. The chain is built from TRBV5-1 and TRBJ2-3; D is undetermined. The V end lost 3 bases, the J end lost 0 bases, and 11 bases lay between the germline ends. This CDR3 has 15 amino acids. Germline loops: CDR1 SGHRS, CDR2 YFSETQ. CDR3 region: CASSWDLGSTDTQYF. CDR3 coding DNA: TGCGCCAGCAGCTGGGATCTGGGGAGCACAGATACGCAGTATTTT.

The CDR3 DNA is TGTGCCAGCAGTGACAGGCAGGGGCACAATGAGCAGTACTTC. Translation: CASSDRQGHNEQYF. V usage is TRBV6-4 and J usage is TRBJ2-7; a possible D gene is TRBD1 (6 bases). The ends were cut back, 2 bases at V and 7 bases at J, with 15 bases in the middle. Germline V CDR1 and CDR2: MRHNA, SNTAGT. The CDR3 contains 14 residues.

The sample holds a few counts of this clonotype. This chain uses TRBV29-1 with TRBJ1-1; the D is unclear. The V gene lost 4 bases and the J gene lost 3 bases, with 9 bases spanning the gap. This CDR3 spans 12 amino acids. CDR1 is SQVTM, CDR2 ANQGSEA, per germline. In DNA, the CDR3 is TGCAGCGTTGTAAAGCGGGACACTGAAGCTTTCTTT. It codes for CSVVKRDTEAFF. The variable domain in full, completed from reference TRBV29-1 and TRBJ1-1, reads SAVISQKPSRDICQRGTSLTIQCQVDSQVTMMFWYRQQPGQSLTLIATANQGSEATYESGFVIDKFPISRPNLTFSTLTVSNMSPEDSSIYLCSVVKRDTEAFFGQGTRLTVV.

With regard to this clonotype: The junction departs from germline at one end; a sequencing error may be responsible. Here the CDR3 DNA reads TGTGCCAGCAGCTTAGGGCTAGCCACCGATGAGCAGTCCTTC. Protein sequence: CASSLGLATDEQSF. The gene calls are TRBV7-2 and TRBJ2-1; D may be TRBD2 (5 bases). The CDR3 has 14 amino acids. Germline V gives CDR1 SGHTA, CDR2 FQGNSA.

The chain couples TRBV11-2 to TRBJ2-4; 10 positions agree with TRBD2. V lost 6 bases and J lost 1; bases outside the gene matches: 3. The V gene's germline CDR1 is SGHAT and CDR2 FQNNGV. The CDR3 runs to 15 residues. CDR3 DNA sequence: TGTGCCAGCAGAACTAGCGGGGCTGCCAAAAACATTCAGTACTTC. Amino acids: CASRTSGAAKNIQYF.

The chain is built from TRBV3-1 and TRBJ1-5; a possible D gene is TRBD1 (5 bases). The CDR3 is 14 residues long. V shed 1 base and J shed 7 bases, with 11 bases lying between them. Per germline, CDR1 LGHDT and CDR2 YNNKEL (reference sequence). The CDR3 nucleotides are TGTGCCAGCAGCCAAGGGTTACAGGCCCAGCCCCAGCATTTT. Translation: CASSQGLQAQPQHF.

This clonotype has just a few counts. The chain combines TRBV10-3 with TRBJ2-1; 9 bases line up with TRBD2. The CDR3 extends over 15 amino acids. The germline V gene encodes CDR1 ENHRY and CDR2 SYGVKD. Trimming cost V 4 bases and J 3 bases; bases outside gene matches: 4. The CDR3 protein is CAISGGSGGYNEQFF. The CDR3 DNA follows: TGTGCCATCAGTGGGGGTAGCGGGGGCTACAATGAGCAGTTCTTC.

Here the CDR3 reads CASSFSGTSGTEQYF. CDR3 nucleotide sequence: TGTGCCAGCAGCTTTTCTGGGACTAGCGGGACCGAGCAGTACTTC. The V call is TRBV7-2, the J call TRBJ2-7, with TRBD2 matching over 13 bases. Germline loops: CDR1 SGHTA, CDR2 FQGNSA. The CDR3 extends over 15 amino acids. The V and J ends lost 3 bases and 6 bases, in that order; junction bases with no gene match: 5.

This clonotype was picked up a small number of times. The chain combines TRBV20-1 with TRBJ2-5; D call uncertain. Germline-derived CDR1 and CDR2 are DFQATT and SNEGSKA (reference sequence). CDR3 length: 13 amino acids. V lost 1 base and J lost 1, with 7 bases in between. In DNA, the CDR3 is TGCAGTGCTAGAGGAGGACGCCAAGAGACCCAGTACTTC. Its protein is CSARGGRQETQYF.

This clonotype occurred a few times. V is TRBV7-3 and J is TRBJ2-3; D perhaps matches TRBD1 (6 bases). The CDR3 is 15 residues long. Trimming removed 2 bases at V and 3 bases at J, with 12 bases between. Germline CDR1 SGHTA, CDR2 FQGTGA. Here the CDR3 DNA reads TGTGCCAGCAGCTTATGGGACACCGAAACAGATACGCAGTATTTT. Translated, it gives CASSLWDTETDTQYF.

The V gene is TRBV7-9, the J gene TRBJ2-1; TRBD1 or TRBD2 may be the D gene (8 bases each). Per the germline V gene, CDR1 is SEHNR and CDR2 is FQNEAQ (reference sequence). Trimming took off 7 bases at V and 4 bases at J, with 23 bases between the two ends. CDR3 length equals 17 residues. CDR3 DNA sequence: TGTGCCAGCACCGGGGGGGCAGGGGGCGATTCGTACAATGAGCAGTTCTTC. It encodes CASTGGAGGDSYNEQFF.

This clonotype was detected only a few times. The genes are TRBV27 and TRBJ2-5, with D possibly matching TRBD2 (6 bases). The J call may be in error: the DNA end matches TRBJ2-7 better. In germline, CDR1 is MNHEY, CDR2 SMNVEV (reference sequence). This CDR3 has 15 amino acids. The CDR3 nucleotides read TGTGCCAGCAGATCGACTAGTTCGGGCCCCTACGAGCAGTACTTC. It codes for CASRSTSSGPYEQYF.

Regarding this clonotype: This could be a read error, since a much larger clone is one nucleotide away. V usage is TRBV6-2 or TRBV6-3 and J usage is TRBJ2-1; D ambiguous. The V gene lost 8 bases and the J gene lost 3 bases, with 8 bases spanning the gap. Germline-derived CDR1 and CDR2 are MNHEY and SVGEGT. The CDR3 consists of 12 residues. In nucleotides, the CDR3 is TGTGCCAGCGCAACCGACTACAATGAGCAGTTCTTC. Protein sequence: CASATDYNEQFF.

This clonotype has more than one count but fewer than ten. This sequence joins TRBV11-2 and TRBJ2-5; D gene unclear. The DNA end lines up better with TRBJ2-7; the J call may be wrong. The CDR3 is made up of 14 amino acids. Germline CDR1 and CDR2: SGHAT and FQNNGV. The CDR3 DNA reads TGTGCCAGCAGCTCCGCAGGTATTTCCTACGAGCAGTACTTC. Translation: CASSSAGISYEQYF.

Only one count was recorded for this clonotype. The genes are TRBV12-3 or TRBV12-4 and TRBJ2-7, with TRBD2 matching 8 bases. Germline trimming cut 2 bases from V and 6 bases from J; bases unmatched to any gene: 9. This CDR3 has 15 amino acids. CDR3 region: CASSLNGGGRSEQYF. As DNA, the CDR3 is TGTGCCAGCAGTTTAAATGGCGGGGGGAGGTCCGAGCAGTACTTC.

The rearrangement joins TRBV29-1 to TRBJ1-1; a possible D gene is TRBD1 (6 bases). There are 14 residues in the CDR3. V lost 7 bases and J 4 bases, leaving 19 bases between the germline ends. Germline lookup yields CDR1 SQVTM and CDR2 ANQGSEA. The CDR3, as DNA: TGCAGCGCTACGGAGGGGCAGGGGATCACTGAAGCTTTCTTT. Translating it yields CSATEGQGITEAFF.

This chain connects TRBV28 to TRBJ2-5; possibly TRBD1 for D (6 bases). The CDR3 is 15 amino acids. The germline V gene has CDR1 MDHEN and CDR2 SYDVKM. The germline V and J ends were trimmed by 8 bases and 5 bases, with 21 bases remaining between them. For the CDR3, the DNA is TGTGCCAGCCAGCCTCTCGACAGGAGTGGCGAGACCCAGTACTTC. Its protein is CASQPLDRSGETQYF.

As to this clonotype: One base away lies a much larger clone, so this may be a sequencing read error. V is TRBV21-1 and J is TRBJ2-1. Near its end, the DNA agrees better with TRBJ2-7, so the J call may be wrong. TRBV21-1 is flagged as a pseudogene. The CDR3 has 15 amino acids. CDR3 loop: CASSKDRSSYNEQYF. DNA of the CDR3: TGTGCCAGCAGCAAGGACAGGAGCTCCTACAATGAGCAGTACTTC.

This chain connects TRBV20-1 to TRBJ2-2; D is perhaps TRBD1 or TRBD2 (6 bases each). The ends were cut back, 0 bases at V and 8 bases at J, with 13 bases in the middle. Germline V gene lookup returns CDR1 DFQATT and CDR2 SNEGSKA (reference sequence). CDR3 length equals 14 residues. The CDR3 protein is CSARDSGAPGELFF. In nucleotides, the CDR3 is TGCAGTGCTAGAGATTCGGGGGCGCCTGGGGAGCTGTTTTTT.

The chain couples TRBV7-9 to TRBJ2-1; TRBD2 aligns across 11 bases. The J segment lost 0 bases and the V segment lost 7 bases, leaving 14 bases of the junction unmatched. Germline lookup yields CDR1 SEHNR and CDR2 FQNEAQ (reference sequence). The CDR3 runs to 19 residues. The DNA of the CDR3 is TGTGCCAGCAATCAATGGGTGACTAGCGGGACGAGCTCCTACAATGAGCAGTTCTTC. Its protein is CASNQWVTSGTSSYNEQFF.